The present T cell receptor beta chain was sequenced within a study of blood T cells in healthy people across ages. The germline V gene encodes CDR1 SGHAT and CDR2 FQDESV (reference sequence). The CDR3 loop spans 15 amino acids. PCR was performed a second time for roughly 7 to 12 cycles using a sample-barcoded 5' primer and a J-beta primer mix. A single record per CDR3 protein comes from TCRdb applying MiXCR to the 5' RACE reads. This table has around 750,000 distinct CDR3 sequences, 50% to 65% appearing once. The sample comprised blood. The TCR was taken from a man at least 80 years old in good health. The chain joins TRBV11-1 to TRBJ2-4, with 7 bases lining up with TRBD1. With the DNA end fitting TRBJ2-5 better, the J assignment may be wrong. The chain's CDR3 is CASSLILGQRETQYF. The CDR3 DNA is TGTGCCAGCAGCTTAATACTGGGACAGCGAGAGACCCAGTACTTC.